These T cell receptor beta chains were read from a single sample in a study of control samples from healthy donors and cancer patients. Produced via immunoSEQ multiplex PCR; TCRdb's table is partial and in-frame only. The sample has around 68,000 clones; more than 75% are singletons. The specimen sequenced was PBMCs. These receptors all stem from a woman in her forties or fifties with lung cancer. CDR3s include the opening cysteine and the closing phenylalanine or tryptophan. D genes are given only for firm matches. A row's size may be missing; if present it is once, few, many or a size class.

V gene: TRBV7-3; clone size: NA; CDR3 length: 14; D gene: NA; J gene: TRBJ1-2; CDR3 protein: CASSSGTPGSGYTF; CDR3 DNA: TGTGCCAGCAGCTCCGGGACACCCGGGTCTGGCTACACCTTC
V gene: TRBV12-3/TRBV12-4; clone size: NA; CDR3 length: 12; D gene: NA; J gene: TRBJ1-2; CDR3 protein: CASSSFNYGYTF; CDR3 DNA: TGTGCCAGCAGTTCGTTTAACTATGGCTACACCTTC
V gene: TRBV6-5; clone size: NA; CDR3 length: 14; D gene: NA; J gene: TRBJ1-3; CDR3 protein: CASRRTDSGNTIYF; CDR3 DNA: TGTGCCAGCCGGAGGACTGACTCTGGAAACACCATATATTTT
V gene: TRBV4-1; clone size: few; CDR3 length: 14; D gene: NA; J gene: TRBJ1-3; CDR3 protein: CASRGTSSGNTIYF; CDR3 DNA: TGCGCCAGCAGAGGCACATCCTCTGGAAACACCATATATTTT
V gene: TRBV27; clone size: NA; CDR3 length: 14; D gene: NA; J gene: TRBJ1-2; CDR3 protein: CASSATSSPYGYTF; CDR3 DNA: TGTGCCAGCAGTGCGACCTCGTCTCCCTATGGCTACACCTTC
V gene: TRBV7-6; clone size: NA; CDR3 length: 13; D gene: NA; J gene: TRBJ2-3; CDR3 protein: CASSLNRVNTQYF; CDR3 DNA: TGTGCCAGCAGCCTAAACAGGGTGAATACGCAGTATTTT
V gene: TRBV19; clone size: NA; CDR3 length: 15; D gene: TRBD1; J gene: TRBJ1-2; CDR3 protein: CASSIAQGANYGYTF; CDR3 DNA: TGTGCCAGTAGTATAGCCCAGGGGGCGAACTATGGCTACACCTTC
V gene: TRBV7-9; clone size: NA; CDR3 length: 12; D gene: NA; J gene: TRBJ1-2; CDR3 protein: CASSLQGDGYTF; CDR3 DNA: TGTGCCAGCAGCTTACAGGGAGATGGCTACACCTTC
V gene: TRBV5-6; clone size: once; CDR3 length: 14; D gene: TRBD1; J gene: TRBJ1-5; CDR3 protein: CASSRQGTDQPQHF; CDR3 DNA: TGTGCCAGCAGCCGACAGGGGACCGATCAGCCCCAGCATTTT
V gene: TRBV7-9; clone size: NA; CDR3 length: 17; D gene: TRBD1; J gene: TRBJ1-1; CDR3 protein: CASSLSTRGQSNTEAFF; CDR3 DNA: TGTGCCAGCAGCTTATCAACAAGGGGACAGTCTAACACTGAAGCTTTCTTT
V gene: TRBV27; clone size: NA; CDR3 length: 16; D gene: TRBD1; J gene: TRBJ2-1; CDR3 protein: CASRPSHRTGDNEQFF; CDR3 DNA: TGTGCCAGCAGACCCTCGCATAGGACAGGGGACAATGAGCAGTTCTTC
V gene: TRBV7-7; clone size: NA; CDR3 length: 15; D gene: TRBD1; J gene: TRBJ2-5; CDR3 protein: CASSLGGQGGETQYF; CDR3 DNA: TGTGCCAGCAGCTTAGGGGGACAGGGTGGCGAGACCCAGTACTTC
V gene: TRBV13; clone size: NA; CDR3 length: 14; D gene: NA; J gene: TRBJ2-5; CDR3 protein: CASTYSGSQETQYF; CDR3 DNA: TGTGCCAGCACCTATAGCGGATCCCAAGAGACCCAGTACTTC
V gene: TRBV19; clone size: NA; CDR3 length: 14; D gene: NA; J gene: TRBJ2-7; CDR3 protein: CASSSTGLTYEQYF; CDR3 DNA: TGTGCCAGTAGTTCCACGGGACTCACCTACGAGCAGTACTTC
V gene: TRBV19; clone size: NA; CDR3 length: 15; D gene: TRBD1; J gene: TRBJ1-5; CDR3 protein: CASSIQGGGGQPQHF; CDR3 DNA: TGTGCCAGTAGTATCCAGGGGGGGGGCGGTCAGCCCCAGCATTTT
V gene: TRBV6-2/TRBV6-3; clone size: NA; CDR3 length: 15; D gene: TRBD1; J gene: TRBJ2-1; CDR3 protein: CASSYEGRGRNEQFF; CDR3 DNA: TGTGCCAGCAGTTACGAGGGCAGGGGGCGCAATGAGCAGTTCTTC
V gene: TRBV6-5; clone size: NA; CDR3 length: 14; D gene: TRBD1; J gene: TRBJ1-2; CDR3 protein: CASSLKQGASGYTF; CDR3 DNA: TGTGCCAGCAGTTTAAAACAGGGGGCGAGCGGCTACACCTTC
V gene: TRBV4-1; clone size: NA; CDR3 length: 14; D gene: TRBD1; J gene: TRBJ2-7; CDR3 protein: CASSQERGPGEQYF; CDR3 DNA: TGCGCCAGCAGCCAAGAAAGGGGGCCAGGGGAGCAGTACTTC
V gene: TRBV5-1; clone size: NA; CDR3 length: 13; D gene: NA; J gene: TRBJ1-4; CDR3 protein: CASSVTGSEKLFF; CDR3 DNA: TGCGCCAGCAGCGTCACAGGGAGCGAAAAACTGTTTTTT
V gene: TRBV19; clone size: NA; CDR3 length: 12; D gene: NA; J gene: TRBJ2-7; CDR3 protein: CASSIQGGEQYF; CDR3 DNA: TGTGCCAGTAGTATTCAGGGGGGCGAGCAGTACTTC
V gene: TRBV5-5; clone size: NA; CDR3 length: 16; D gene: TRBD1; J gene: TRBJ1-6; CDR3 protein: CASSTSQGPGNSPLHF; CDR3 DNA: TGTGCCAGCAGCACTTCACAGGGGCCAGGGAATTCACCCCTCCACTTT
V gene: TRBV6-5; clone size: NA; CDR3 length: 15; D gene: TRBD2; J gene: TRBJ2-5; CDR3 protein: CASRRSGGPVETQYF; CDR3 DNA: TGTGCCAGCAGGAGAAGCGGGGGGCCGGTCGAGACCCAGTACTTC
V gene: TRBV28; clone size: once; CDR3 length: 14; D gene: NA; J gene: TRBJ1-1; CDR3 protein: CASSLGALNTEAFF; CDR3 DNA: TGTGCCAGCAGTTTAGGGGCTTTAAACACTGAAGCTTTCTTT
V gene: TRBV7-2; clone size: once; CDR3 length: 16; D gene: TRBD1; J gene: TRBJ2-5; CDR3 protein: CASSLVGTGIQETQYF; CDR3 DNA: TGTGCCAGCAGCTTAGTGGGGACAGGGATTCAAGAGACCCAGTACTTC
V gene: TRBV4-3; clone size: NA; CDR3 length: 15; D gene: TRBD1; J gene: TRBJ2-2; CDR3 protein: CASSQGTGITGELFF; CDR3 DNA: TGCGCCAGCAGCCAAGGGACAGGGATCACCGGGGAGCTGTTTTTT
V gene: TRBV4-1; clone size: NA; CDR3 length: 16; D gene: NA; J gene: TRBJ1-5; CDR3 protein: CASSQVNMVGNQPQHF; CDR3 DNA: TGCGCCAGCAGCCAAGTAAACATGGTAGGCAATCAGCCCCAGCATTTT
V gene: TRBV6-5; clone size: NA; CDR3 length: 15; D gene: TRBD2; J gene: TRBJ2-1; CDR3 protein: CASTRGASGVNEQFF; CDR3 DNA: TGTGCCAGCACCAGGGGGGCTAGCGGGGTCAATGAGCAGTTCTTC
V gene: TRBV30; clone size: NA; CDR3 length: 13; D gene: NA; J gene: TRBJ1-1; CDR3 protein: CAWTNSRRSEAFF; CDR3 DNA: TGTGCCTGGACCAACAGCAGGAGGTCTGAAGCTTTCTTT
V gene: TRBV10-1; clone size: NA; CDR3 length: 16; D gene: NA; J gene: TRBJ2-3; CDR3 protein: CASSESPRGPTDTQYF; CDR3 DNA: TGCGCCAGCAGTGAGTCCCCCAGGGGCCCCACAGATACGCAGTATTTT
V gene: TRBV9; clone size: NA; CDR3 length: 16; D gene: TRBD2; J gene: TRBJ2-5; CDR3 protein: CASSVAGGGTQETQYF; CDR3 DNA: TGTGCCAGCAGCGTAGCTGGCGGGGGGACTCAAGAGACCCAGTACTTC
V gene: TRBV30; clone size: NA; CDR3 length: 15; D gene: NA; J gene: TRBJ1-6; CDR3 protein: CAWSVKSSYNSPLHF; CDR3 DNA: TGTGCCTGGAGTGTAAAGAGCTCCTATAATTCACCCCTCCACTTT
V gene: TRBV7-3; clone size: NA; CDR3 length: 13; D gene: NA; J gene: TRBJ1-3; CDR3 protein: CASSFGAGNTIYF; CDR3 DNA: TGTGCCAGCAGCTTCGGTGCTGGAAACACCATATATTTT
V gene: TRBV6-2/TRBV6-3; clone size: NA; CDR3 length: 16; D gene: TRBD1; J gene: TRBJ1-1; CDR3 protein: CASSYQGAFLGTEAFF; CDR3 DNA: TGTGCCAGCAGTTACCAGGGGGCGTTCTTGGGCACTGAAGCTTTCTTT
V gene: TRBV6-5; clone size: NA; CDR3 length: 13; D gene: TRBD1; J gene: TRBJ1-5; CDR3 protein: CAGDRGQGQPQHF; CDR3 DNA: TGTGCCGGGGACAGGGGTCAAGGTCAGCCCCAGCATTTT
V gene: TRBV24-1; clone size: NA; CDR3 length: 13; D gene: NA; J gene: TRBJ2-7; CDR3 protein: CATSAGFSYEQYF; CDR3 DNA: TGTGCCACCAGTGCGGGGTTCTCCTACGAGCAGTACTTC
V gene: TRBV6-5; clone size: NA; CDR3 length: 12; D gene: NA; J gene: TRBJ2-7; CDR3 protein: CASRPSGYEQYF; CDR3 DNA: TGTGCCAGCAGACCCTCAGGCTACGAGCAGTACTTC
V gene: TRBV4-3; clone size: NA; CDR3 length: 16; D gene: TRBD1; J gene: TRBJ1-1; CDR3 protein: CASSPATGVMNTEAFF; CDR3 DNA: TGCGCCAGCAGCCCGGCCACAGGGGTAATGAACACTGAAGCTTTCTTT
V gene: TRBV3-1/TRBV3-2; clone size: few; CDR3 length: 14; D gene: NA; J gene: TRBJ1-2; CDR3 protein: CASSQGRGSYGYTF; CDR3 DNA: TGTGCCAGCAGCCAAGGTAGAGGGAGTTATGGCTACACCTTC
V gene: TRBV27; clone size: NA; CDR3 length: 15; D gene: NA; J gene: TRBJ2-1; CDR3 protein: CASSWSRGPYNEQFF; CDR3 DNA: TGTGCCAGCAGTTGGTCCAGGGGCCCCTACAATGAGCAGTTCTTC
V gene: TRBV7-2; clone size: NA; CDR3 length: 11; D gene: NA; J gene: TRBJ2-1; CDR3 protein: CASNIKNEQFF; CDR3 DNA: TGTGCCAGCAACATTAAGAATGAGCAGTTCTTC
V gene: TRBV9; clone size: once; CDR3 length: 15; D gene: NA; J gene: TRBJ2-7; CDR3 protein: CASSLGGADAYEQYF; CDR3 DNA: TGTGCCAGCAGCCTTGGGGGGGCGGACGCCTACGAGCAGTACTTC
V gene: TRBV5-1; clone size: NA; CDR3 length: 14; D gene: NA; J gene: TRBJ1-1; CDR3 protein: CASSTGQMGTEAFF; CDR3 DNA: TGCGCCAGCAGCACCGGACAGATGGGCACTGAAGCTTTCTTT
V gene: TRBV7-2; clone size: NA; CDR3 length: 14; D gene: NA; J gene: TRBJ1-2; CDR3 protein: CASSVSREAYGYTF; CDR3 DNA: TGTGCCAGCAGCGTCTCGAGGGAGGCCTATGGCTACACCTTC
V gene: TRBV3-1/TRBV3-2; clone size: few; CDR3 length: 15; D gene: NA; J gene: TRBJ1-1; CDR3 protein: CASSQATTGYTEAFF; CDR3 DNA: TGTGCCAGCAGCCAAGCAACTACAGGGTACACTGAAGCTTTCTTT
V gene: TRBV5-4; clone size: NA; CDR3 length: 14; D gene: NA; J gene: TRBJ1-4; CDR3 protein: CASSLEGFNEKLFF; CDR3 DNA: TGTGCCAGCAGCTTGGAAGGATTTAATGAAAAACTGTTTTTT
V gene: TRBV11-3; clone size: NA; CDR3 length: 14; D gene: NA; J gene: TRBJ2-3; CDR3 protein: CASSPGTAADTQYF; CDR3 DNA: TGTGCCAGCAGCCCCGGAACAGCGGCAGATACGCAGTATTTT
V gene: TRBV6-2/TRBV6-3; clone size: NA; CDR3 length: 17; D gene: NA; J gene: TRBJ2-2; CDR3 protein: CASSYTPGGDIAGELFF; CDR3 DNA: TGTGCCAGCAGTTACACCCCAGGAGGAGACATCGCCGGGGAGCTGTTTTTT
V gene: TRBV5-6; clone size: once; CDR3 length: 14; D gene: NA; J gene: TRBJ2-3; CDR3 protein: CASSNGQSTDTQYF; CDR3 DNA: TGTGCCAGCAGCAATGGACAGAGCACAGATACGCAGTATTTT
V gene: TRBV12-3/TRBV12-4; clone size: once; CDR3 length: 12; D gene: NA; J gene: TRBJ1-1; CDR3 protein: CASSPLRGEAFF; CDR3 DNA: TGTGCCAGCAGTCCCCTAAGGGGTGAAGCTTTCTTT
V gene: TRBV5-8; clone size: few; CDR3 length: 14; D gene: NA; J gene: TRBJ2-5; CDR3 protein: CASSPRPYQETQYF; CDR3 DNA: TGTGCCAGCAGCCCAAGACCCTACCAAGAGACCCAGTACTTC
V gene: TRBV6-5; clone size: NA; CDR3 length: 15; D gene: TRBD1; J gene: TRBJ1-1; CDR3 protein: CASSRTGLMNTEAFF; CDR3 DNA: TGTGCCAGCAGCCGGACAGGGCTAATGAACACTGAAGCTTTCTTT
V gene: TRBV5-1; clone size: NA; CDR3 length: 15; D gene: TRBD1; J gene: TRBJ2-1; CDR3 protein: CASSPQGAIHNEQFF; CDR3 DNA: TGCGCCAGCAGCCCACAGGGGGCCATACATAATGAGCAGTTCTTC
V gene: TRBV5-1; clone size: NA; CDR3 length: 14; D gene: NA; J gene: TRBJ2-2; CDR3 protein: CASSGTLNTGELFF; CDR3 DNA: TGCGCCAGCAGCGGGACACTGAACACCGGGGAGCTGTTTTTT
V gene: TRBV29-1; clone size: NA; CDR3 length: 12; D gene: NA; J gene: TRBJ2-7; CDR3 protein: CSALGQSYEQYF; CDR3 DNA: TGCAGCGCCCTCGGGCAGAGCTACGAGCAGTACTTC
V gene: TRBV13; clone size: few; CDR3 length: 16; D gene: NA; J gene: TRBJ1-1; CDR3 protein: CASSLKTTIGNTEAFF; CDR3 DNA: TGTGCCAGCAGCTTAAAGACCACGATTGGAAACACTGAAGCTTTCTTT
V gene: TRBV9; clone size: NA; CDR3 length: 16; D gene: NA; J gene: TRBJ1-4; CDR3 protein: CASSPRPRGTNEKLFF; CDR3 DNA: TGTGCCAGCAGCCCGAGACCCCGAGGGACTAATGAAAAACTGTTTTTT
V gene: TRBV6-6; clone size: few; CDR3 length: 14; D gene: NA; J gene: TRBJ1-5; CDR3 protein: CASTGGGGNQPQHF; CDR3 DNA: TGTGCCAGCACAGGAGGGGGGGGCAATCAGCCCCAGCATTTT
V gene: TRBV29-1; clone size: NA; CDR3 length: 14; D gene: NA; J gene: TRBJ1-3; CDR3 protein: CSVEGREKGTSIYF; CDR3 DNA: TGCAGCGTTGAAGGGCGCGAGAAAGGGACCTCCATATATTTT
V gene: TRBV18; clone size: once; CDR3 length: 14; D gene: NA; J gene: TRBJ1-1; CDR3 protein: CASSPPFGGTEAFF; CDR3 DNA: TGTGCCAGCTCACCACCGTTTGGAGGGACTGAAGCTTTCTTT